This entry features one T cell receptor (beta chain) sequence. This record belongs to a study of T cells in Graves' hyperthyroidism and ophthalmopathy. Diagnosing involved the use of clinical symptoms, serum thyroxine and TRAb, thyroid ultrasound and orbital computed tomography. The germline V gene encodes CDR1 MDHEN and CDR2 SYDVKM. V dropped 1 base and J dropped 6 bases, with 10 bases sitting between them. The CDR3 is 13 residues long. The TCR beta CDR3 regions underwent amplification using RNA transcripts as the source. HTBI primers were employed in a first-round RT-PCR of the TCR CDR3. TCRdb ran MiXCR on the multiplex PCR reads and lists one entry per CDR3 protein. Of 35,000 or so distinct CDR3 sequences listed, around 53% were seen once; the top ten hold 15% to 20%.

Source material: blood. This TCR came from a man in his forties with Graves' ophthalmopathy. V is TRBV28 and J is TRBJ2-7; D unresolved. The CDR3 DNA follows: TGTGCCAGCAGTTTATTGGACCCCGGCGAGCAGTACTTC. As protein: CASSLLDPGEQYF. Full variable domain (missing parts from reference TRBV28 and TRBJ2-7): DVKVTQSSRYLVKRTGEKVFLECVQDMDHENMFWYRQDPGLGLRLIYFSYDVKMKEKGDIPEGYSVSREKKERFSLILESASTNQTSMYLCASSLLDPGEQYFGPGTRLTVT.